The 4 T cell receptor beta chains below come from one sample, sequenced in a study of T-cell memory formation after mild COVID-19. TCRdb fed the 5' RACE reads into MiXCR, producing one record per CDR3 protein. Among under 250,000 distinct CDR3 sequences listed, 9.4% were seen once. The sequencing input was PBMCs or a T cell subset sorted from them (not recorded which). These receptors originate from a man younger than 35 who had mild COVID-19 (a few samples of this study predate the infection). Cell type and time point are not known.

This clonotype was observed at least ten times. Here the CDR3 DNA reads TGTGCCAGCAGCCCCTGGGGCGGGGGGTCCAATGAGCAGTTCTTC. Its translation: CASSPWGGGSNEQFF. This sequence joins TRBV11-2 and TRBJ2-1, with 8 bases aligning to TRBD2. Losses at the gene ends were 5 bases for V and 6 bases for J; bases not matched to a gene: 9. The germline V gene has CDR1 SGHAT and CDR2 FQNNGV. The CDR3 is 15 residues long.

This clonotype turned up a few times. The chain's CDR3 is CASSVGQFRDTQYF. CDR3 sequence (DNA): TGTGCCAGCAGCGTAGGACAGTTCCGGGATACGCAGTATTTT. The gene calls are TRBV9 and TRBJ2-3, with D perhaps matching TRBD1 (5 bases). Trimming cost V 0 bases and J 6 bases, with 11 bases left between them. The CDR3 consists of 14 residues. CDR1 is SGDLS, CDR2 YYNGEE, per germline.

J is TRBJ1-1 and V is TRBV7-9; TRBD1 is a possible D gene (6 bases). From germline, CDR1 is SEHNR and CDR2 FQNEAQ (reference sequence). V lost 4 bases, J lost 4 bases, and 10 bases lay in between. The CDR3 runs to 13 residues. This CDR3 is CASSSQGRTEAFF. CDR3 nucleotide sequence: TGTGCCAGCAGCTCACAGGGACGCACTGAAGCTTTCTTT.

This clonotype is hyperexpanded by share. The J gene is TRBJ2-7, the V gene TRBV7-9, with TRBD2 identical over 8 bases. Germline values: CDR1 SEHNR, CDR2 FQNEAQ (reference sequence). The V gene end was trimmed by 5 bases and the J gene end by 6 bases; junction bases not matched to a gene: 9. This CDR3 contains 14 residues. The CDR3 nucleotides read TGTGCCAGCAGCGCCCCAGCGGGGGTCGGCGAGCAGTACTTC. This sequence encodes CASSAPAGVGEQYF.